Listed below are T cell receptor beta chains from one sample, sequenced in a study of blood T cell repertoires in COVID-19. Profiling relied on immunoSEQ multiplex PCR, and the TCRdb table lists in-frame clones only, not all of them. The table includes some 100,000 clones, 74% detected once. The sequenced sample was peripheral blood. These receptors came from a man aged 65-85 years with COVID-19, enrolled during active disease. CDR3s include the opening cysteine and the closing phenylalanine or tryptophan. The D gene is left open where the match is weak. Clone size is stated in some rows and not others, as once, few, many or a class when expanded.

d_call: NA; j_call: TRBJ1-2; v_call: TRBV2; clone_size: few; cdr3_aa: CSTDRDTNYGYTF; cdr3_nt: TGTTCGACTGACCGGGACACCAACTATGGCTACACCTTC
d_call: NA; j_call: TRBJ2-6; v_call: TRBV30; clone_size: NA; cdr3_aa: CAWSVPGNSGANVLTF; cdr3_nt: TGTGCCTGGAGTGTACCGGGGAACTCTGGGGCCAACGTCCTGACTTTC
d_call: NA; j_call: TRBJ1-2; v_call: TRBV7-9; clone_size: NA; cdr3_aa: CASSLPGASGYGYTF; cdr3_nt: TGTGCCAGCAGCTTACCAGGGGCGTCCGGCTATGGCTACACCTTC
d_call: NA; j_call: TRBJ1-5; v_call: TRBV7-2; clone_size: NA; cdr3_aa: CASSLGTINQPQHF; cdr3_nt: TGTGCCAGCAGCTTGGGGACAATTAATCAGCCCCAGCATTTT
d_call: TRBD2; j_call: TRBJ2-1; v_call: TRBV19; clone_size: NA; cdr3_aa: CASNSGRRSYNEQFF; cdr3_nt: TGTGCCAGTAACAGCGGGAGACGGTCCTACAATGAGCAGTTCTTC
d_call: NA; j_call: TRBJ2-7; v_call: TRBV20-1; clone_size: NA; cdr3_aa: CSASETRLHYEQYF; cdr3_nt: TGCAGTGCTAGTGAGACGAGACTACACTACGAGCAGTACTTC
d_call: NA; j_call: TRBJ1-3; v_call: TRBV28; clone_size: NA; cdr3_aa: CASSRSQGLISGNTIYF; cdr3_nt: TGTGCCAGCAGTAGATCCCAAGGACTGATCTCTGGAAACACCATATATTTT
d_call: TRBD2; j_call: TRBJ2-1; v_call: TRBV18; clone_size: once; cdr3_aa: CASSPRVASGYNEQFF; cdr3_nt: TGTGCCAGCTCACCTAGAGTGGCTAGCGGTTACAATGAGCAGTTCTTC
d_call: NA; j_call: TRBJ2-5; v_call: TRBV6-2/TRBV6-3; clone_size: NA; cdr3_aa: CASSYVGETQYF; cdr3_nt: TGTGCCAGCAGTTACGTTGGCGAGACCCAGTACTTC
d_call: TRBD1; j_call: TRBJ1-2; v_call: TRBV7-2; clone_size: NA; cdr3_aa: CASSLAGQGVYGYTF; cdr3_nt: TGTGCCAGCAGCTTAGCGGGACAGGGGGTCTATGGCTACACCTTC
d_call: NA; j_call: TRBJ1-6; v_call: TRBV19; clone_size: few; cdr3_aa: CASSISVHSPLHF; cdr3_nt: TGTGCCAGTAGTATATCAGTGCATTCACCCCTCCACTTT
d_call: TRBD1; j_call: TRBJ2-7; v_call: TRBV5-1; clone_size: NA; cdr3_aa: CASRGTARYEQYF; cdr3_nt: TGCGCCAGCAGAGGGACAGCGAGGTACGAGCAGTACTTC
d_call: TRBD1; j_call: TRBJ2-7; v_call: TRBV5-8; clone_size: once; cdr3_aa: CASSRTGAAYEQYF; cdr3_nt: TGTGCCAGCAGCCGGACAGGGGCCGCCTACGAGCAGTACTTC
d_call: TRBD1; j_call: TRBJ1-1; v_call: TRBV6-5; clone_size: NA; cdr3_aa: CASTTGGAGVEAFF; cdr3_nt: TGTGCCAGCACCACAGGGGGGGCAGGAGTTGAAGCTTTCTTT
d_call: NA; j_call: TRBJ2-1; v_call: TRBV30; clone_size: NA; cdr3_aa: CAWSSWDSNEQFF; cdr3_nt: TGTGCCTGGAGTTCCTGGGACTCTAATGAGCAGTTCTTC
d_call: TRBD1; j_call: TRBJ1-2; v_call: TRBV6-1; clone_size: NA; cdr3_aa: CASSEQGADGYTF; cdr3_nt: TGTGCCAGCAGTGAACAGGGGGCAGATGGCTACACCTTC
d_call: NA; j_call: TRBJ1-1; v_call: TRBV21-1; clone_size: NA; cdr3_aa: CASSKKGVKNTEAFF; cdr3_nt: TGTGCCAGCAGCAAAAAGGGGGTGAAGAACACTGAAGCTTTCTTT
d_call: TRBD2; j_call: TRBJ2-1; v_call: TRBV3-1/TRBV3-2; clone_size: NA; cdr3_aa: CASSQVNSRLAGGNEQFF; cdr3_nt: TGTGCCAGCAGCCAAGTGAACTCTAGACTAGCGGGAGGCAATGAGCAGTTCTTC
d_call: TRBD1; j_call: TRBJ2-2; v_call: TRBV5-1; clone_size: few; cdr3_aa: CASSFRDSNTGELFF; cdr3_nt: TGCGCCAGCAGCTTTCGGGACAGCAACACCGGGGAGCTGTTTTTT
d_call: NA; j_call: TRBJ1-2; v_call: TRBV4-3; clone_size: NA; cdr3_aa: CASSQSRGGYTF; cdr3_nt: TGCGCCAGCAGCCAAAGCAGGGGTGGCTACACCTTC
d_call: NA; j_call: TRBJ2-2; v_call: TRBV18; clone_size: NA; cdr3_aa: CASSPPGDTGELFF; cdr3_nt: TGTGCCAGCTCACCACCGGGAGACACCGGGGAGCTGTTTTTT
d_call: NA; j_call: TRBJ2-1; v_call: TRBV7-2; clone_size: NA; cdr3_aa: CASSLERRVQFF; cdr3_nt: TGTGCCAGCAGCTTAGAGCGCCGTGTGCAGTTCTTC
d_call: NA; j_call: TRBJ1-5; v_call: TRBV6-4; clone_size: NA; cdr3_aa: CASTVALQGRNQPQHF; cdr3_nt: TGTGCCAGCACGGTCGCTTTACAGGGCCGCAATCAGCCCCAGCATTTT
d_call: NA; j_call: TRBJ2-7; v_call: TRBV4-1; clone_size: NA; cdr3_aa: CASSQVGRGQYEQYF; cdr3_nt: TGCGCCAGCAGCCAAGTCGGCAGGGGCCAGTACGAGCAGTACTTC
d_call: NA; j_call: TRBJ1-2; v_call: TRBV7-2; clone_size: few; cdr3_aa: CASSAGSNYGYTF; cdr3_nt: TGTGCCAGCAGCGCCGGTTCTAACTATGGCTACACCTTC
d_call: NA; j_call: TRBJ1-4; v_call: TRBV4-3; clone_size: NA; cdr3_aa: CASSQDPRAHEKLFF; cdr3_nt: TGCGCCAGCAGCCAAGATCCCAGGGCCCATGAAAAACTGTTTTTT